This is a list of T cell receptor beta chains from one sample in a study of OX40 agonist ivuxolimab in advanced cancers. Here immunoSEQ multiplex PCR was the method, and the copy in TCRdb shows in-frame clones only, minus some. The table has about 32,000 clones, 75% to 95% seen once. Sample: CD4+ or CD8+ T cells sorted from blood, taken in a trial of the OX40 agonist ivuxolimab. The receptors were gathered from an adult with an advanced solid tumor such as melanoma, head and neck, liver or kidney cancer. CDR3s leave out the opening cysteine and the closing phenylalanine or tryptophan. The order of the fields is V gene, J gene, CDR3 protein.

TRBV19	TRBJ1-3	ASSISVARGAYNSGNTIY
TRBV7-6	TRBJ1-2	ASSPLAGALYGYT
TRBV18	TRBJ2-3	ASSRREKSTDTQY
TRBV7-9	TRBJ1-1	ASSSTGPTEAF
TRBV27	TRBJ2-2	ASSHNLGGELF
TRBV6-5	TRBJ2-1	ASSYPTSGRDGEQF
TRBV6-5	TRBJ2-6	ASSYSEGSGANVLT
TRBV6-6	TRBJ2-5	ASSPTGTQETQY
TRBV6-5	TRBJ2-7	ASSSGDPYDWY
TRBV9	TRBJ2-1	ASTSKGGHNEQF
TRBV9	TRBJ2-3	ASSPQHPDTQY
TRBV7-6	TRBJ2-2	ASSFTGSGELF
TRBV30	TRBJ2-7	AWSVKLAGPYEQY